This T cell receptor (beta chain) was identified in a study of Tregs in tolerant kidney transplant recipients. In the study overall: Recipients received nonmyeloablative bone marrow transplants from related graft donors, with transient mixed chimerism.

Only in-frame clones appear in the TCRdb table, and some are missing; sequencing was by immunoSEQ multiplex PCR. The sample includes approximately 60,000 clones, approximately 98% seen only once; the top ten take around 0.3%. Findings and caveats of the study: Biological reproducibility was not directly addressed, but technical replication error appeared minimal. Antigen-driven expansion was suggested because donor-specific Tregs expanded more than all Tregs in tolerant patients.

The CDR3 covers 15 residues. V lost 1 base and J 4 bases, leaving 10 bases between the germline ends. CDR1 and CDR2 (germline): LGHNA, YSLEER. To note about this clone: Its antigen is not identified.

The gene calls are TRBV4-3 and TRBJ2-2; no definite D call. The source of this sequence is a human donor who received a combined kidney and bone marrow transplant. This specimen consisted of Tregs from blood, obtained before the transplant. The CDR3: CASSQGAGSTGELFF. In nucleotides, the CDR3 is TGCGCCAGCAGCCAAGGAGCAGGTAGCACCGGGGAGCTGTTTTTT.